Below, 2 T cell receptor beta chains from the same sample are listed, as sequenced in a study of T cell responses to AZD1222 COVID-19 vaccine. Assay used: immunoSEQ multiplex PCR; TCRdb lists only in-frame clones, some missing. The sample records 110,000 to 150,000 clones, around 90% being singletons. Source: peripheral blood, taken 28 days after the second AZD1222 dose. The receptors originated from an adult who received the AZD1222 COVID-19 vaccine.

V usage is TRBV11-3 and J usage is TRBJ2-7; TRBD2 might be the D (5 bases). V was clipped by 4 bases and J by 1 base, with 8 bases between them. The CDR3 loop spans 13 amino acids. Germline-derived CDR1 and CDR2 are SGHNT and YENEEA. As DNA, the CDR3 is TGTGCCAGCAGCTCGAGGGATTCCTACGAGCAGTACTTC. Amino acids: CASSSRDSYEQYF.

The CDR3 DNA reads as TGTGCCAGCATGGACAGTCTAGCCAAAAACATTCAGTACTTC. Translation: CASMDSLAKNIQYF. The chain combines TRBV19 with TRBJ2-4; D may be TRBD1 (6 bases). There are 14 residues in the CDR3. With 9 bases removed from V and 0 bases from J, the gap between germline ends came to 12 bases. From germline, CDR1 is LNHDA and CDR2 SQIVND (reference sequence).